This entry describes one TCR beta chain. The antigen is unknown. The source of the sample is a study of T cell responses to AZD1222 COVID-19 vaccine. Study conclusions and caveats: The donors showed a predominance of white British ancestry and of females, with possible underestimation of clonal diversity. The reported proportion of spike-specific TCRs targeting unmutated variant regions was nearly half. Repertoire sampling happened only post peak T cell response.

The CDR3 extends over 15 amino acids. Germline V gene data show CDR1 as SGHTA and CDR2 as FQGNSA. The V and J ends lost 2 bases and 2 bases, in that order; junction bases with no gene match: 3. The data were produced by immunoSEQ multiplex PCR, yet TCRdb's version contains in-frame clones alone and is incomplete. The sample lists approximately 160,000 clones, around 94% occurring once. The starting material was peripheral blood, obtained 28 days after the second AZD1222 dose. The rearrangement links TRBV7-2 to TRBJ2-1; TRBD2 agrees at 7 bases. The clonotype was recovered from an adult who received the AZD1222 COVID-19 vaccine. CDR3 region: CASSLTSAAYNEQFF. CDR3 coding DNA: TGTGCCAGCAGCTTAACTAGCGCGGCCTACAATGAGCAGTTCTTC.